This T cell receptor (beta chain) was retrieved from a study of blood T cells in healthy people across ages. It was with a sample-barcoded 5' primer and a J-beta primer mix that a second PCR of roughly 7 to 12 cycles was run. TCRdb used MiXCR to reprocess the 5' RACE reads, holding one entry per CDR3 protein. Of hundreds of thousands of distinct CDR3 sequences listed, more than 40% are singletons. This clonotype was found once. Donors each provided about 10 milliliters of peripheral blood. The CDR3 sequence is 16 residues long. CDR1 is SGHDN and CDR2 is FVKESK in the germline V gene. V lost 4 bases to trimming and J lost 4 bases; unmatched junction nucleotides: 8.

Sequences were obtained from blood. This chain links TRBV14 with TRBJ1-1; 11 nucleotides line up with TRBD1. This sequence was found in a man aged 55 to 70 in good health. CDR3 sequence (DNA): TGTGCCAGCAGCCGAAAAACCGGGACAGGGGGCACTGAAGCTTTCTTT. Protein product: CASSRKTGTGGTEAFF.